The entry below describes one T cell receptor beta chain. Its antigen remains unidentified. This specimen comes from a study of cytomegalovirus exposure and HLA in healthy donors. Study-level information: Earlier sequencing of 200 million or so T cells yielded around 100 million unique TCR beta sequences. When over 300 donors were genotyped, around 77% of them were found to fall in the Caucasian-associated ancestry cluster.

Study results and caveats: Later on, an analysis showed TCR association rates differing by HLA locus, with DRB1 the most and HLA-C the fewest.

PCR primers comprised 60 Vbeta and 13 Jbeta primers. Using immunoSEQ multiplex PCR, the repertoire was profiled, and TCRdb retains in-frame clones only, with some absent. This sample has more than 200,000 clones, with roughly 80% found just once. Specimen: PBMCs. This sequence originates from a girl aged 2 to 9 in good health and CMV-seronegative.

This chain's CDR3 is CASTRQGVQPQHF. CDR3 nucleotide sequence: TGTGCCAGTACCAGACAGGGGGTGCAGCCCCAGCATTTT. V is TRBV19 and J is TRBJ1-5; 9 nucleotides align to TRBD1. CDR1 and CDR2 (germline): LNHDA, SQIVND (reference sequence). V dropped 7 bases and J dropped 7; count of bases not matched to a gene: 5. This CDR3 is 13 amino acids long.